One sample yielded the 5 T cell receptor beta chains listed below, sequenced in a study of blood T cell repertoires in COVID-19. The protocol was immunoSEQ multiplex PCR, while the TCRdb copy is restricted to in-frame clones and leaves out a portion. The table lists 110,000 to 150,000 clones, under 85% of them singletons. Sequencing was carried out using peripheral blood. These TCRs come from a man aged 45-65 years with active or convalescent COVID-19.

The chain uses TRBV7-3 and TRBJ1-1, with D unresolved. Trimming removed 2 bases at V and 3 bases at J, with 7 bases between. Germline V CDR1 and CDR2: SGHTA, FQGTGA. This CDR3 region has 13 residues. DNA of the CDR3: TGTGCCAGCAGCTTAGGAGAGGACACTGAAGCTTTCTTT. It yields the protein CASSLGEDTEAFF.

This clone came up a few times. The V call is TRBV5-1, the J call TRBJ1-1; 8 bases line up with TRBD1. The CDR3 has 13 residues. J gave up 1 base and V 6 bases, and 2 bases lay outside the gene matches. In germline, CDR1 is SGHRS, CDR2 YFSETQ. CDR3 coding DNA: TGCGCCAGCACACAGGGGGGGAACACTGAAGCTTTCTTT. Amino acid sequence: CASTQGGNTEAFF.

The chain has TRBV28 and TRBJ2-5; 13 bases match TRBD2. This CDR3 has 17 amino acids. CDR1 is MDHEN and CDR2 is SYDVKM in the germline V gene. Trimming at V came to 4 bases and at J to 2 bases, leaving 7 bases not matched to a gene. DNA for the CDR3: TGTGCCAGCAGTTCCATGGGGGGACTAGCGGGGCAAGAGACCCAGTACTTC. This codes for CASSSMGGLAGQETQYF. The full variable domain, in which reference TRBV28 and TRBJ2-5 provide the parts outside the CDR3, is DVKVTQSSRYLVKRTGEKVFLECVQDMDHENMFWYRQDPGLGLRLIYFSYDVKMKEKGDIPEGYSVSREKKERFSLILESASTNQTSMYLCASSSMGGLAGQETQYFGPGTRLLVL.

The chain is built from TRBV9 and TRBJ2-3; D is perhaps TRBD1 (5 bases). Looked up from germline, CDR1 is SGDLS and CDR2 is YYNGEE. Trimming stripped 4 bases from V and 0 bases from J, with 12 bases between. This CDR3 is built from 15 residues. CDR3 loop: CASSSRRVSTDTQYF. The CDR3, as DNA: TGTGCCAGCAGCTCCCGCAGGGTGAGCACAGATACGCAGTATTTT.

This rearrangement joins TRBV18 to TRBJ2-1; D is unclear. Trimming cost V 3 bases and J 6 bases, with 9 bases left between them. Germline values: CDR1 KGHSH, CDR2 LQKENI. There are 13 residues in the CDR3. Here the CDR3 DNA reads TGTGCCAGCTCACCGTTCAACTCCAATGAGCAGTTCTTC. Its translation is CASSPFNSNEQFF. Variable domain in full (rest from reference TRBV18 and TRBJ2-1): NAGVMQNPRHLVRRRGQEARLRCSPMKGHSHVYWYRQLPEEGLKFMVYLQKENIIDESGMPKERFSAEFPKEGPSILRIQQVVRGDSAAYFCASSPFNSNEQFFGPGTRLTVL.